This section outlines one TCR beta chain sequence together with its context. The germline gives CDR1 MNHEY, CDR2 SVGAGI. The CDR3 loop spans 15 amino acids. Trimming cost V 5 bases and J 3 bases; bases outside gene matches: 6. This specimen belongs to a study of blood T cell repertoires in COVID-19. Study-wide background: Sample material is recorded as cDNA or gDNA derived from T cells, B-cell-depleted T cells, or PBMCs.

Assay used: immunoSEQ multiplex PCR; TCRdb lists only in-frame clones, some missing. The sample holds fewer than 350,000 clones; approximately 92% are singletons and the top ten take 6.5% to 8%. The V and J genes are TRBV6-5 and TRBJ2-7; 11 bases are a match to TRBD2. The sample consisted of peripheral blood. The source is a woman between 25 and 40 years old with COVID-19, enrolled during active disease. CDR3 nucleotides: TGTGCCAGCAGTCGTTCCGGGACTAGCGGCTACGAGCAGTACTTC. Its protein product is CASSRSGTSGYEQYF.